This T cell receptor (beta chain) was obtained from a study of blood T cells in healthy people across ages. Alongside a J-beta primer mix, a sample-barcoded 5' primer served in a second PCR lasting roughly 7 to 12 cycles. The template-switch adaptor, which had 12 random nucleotides, put a tag on each cDNA molecule. Each CDR3 protein is one row after TCRdb ran MiXCR on the 5' RACE reads. The table shows about 500,000 distinct CDR3 sequences, with 24% occurring only once. Donors were systemically healthy Caucasian individuals from Russia aged about 6 to 95 years. The CDR3 runs 13 residues. Germline CDR1 and CDR2: LNHDA and SQIVND (reference sequence). V lost 7 bases and J 1 base, leaving 10 bases between the germline ends. The data were also submitted as part of a second study, on T cells of mothers and their children. Per that paper: Compared with unrelated pairs, related mother-child pairs had slightly higher, non-significant overlap.

This sequence originates from a boy aged 10-17 years in good health. This chain links TRBV19 with TRBJ1-1; a possible D gene is TRBD1 (6 bases). Sequencing was performed on blood. The CDR3 sequence: CASTRDKNTEAFF. The CDR3 region has the DNA TGTGCCAGTACTCGGGACAAGAACACTGAAGCTTTCTTT.